A single sample gave rise to the 4 T cell receptor beta chains below, sequenced in a study of cytomegalovirus exposure and HLA in healthy donors. PCR primers comprised 60 Vbeta and 13 Jbeta primers. Generated by immunoSEQ multiplex PCR, the TCRdb table keeps only in-frame clones and is missing some. Of under 200,000 clones listed, around 80% are singletons. Sequenced sample: PBMCs. The receptors were sampled from a woman between 45 and 65 years old in good health and CMV-seronegative.

The genes are TRBV19 and TRBJ1-1; D possibly corresponds to TRBD1 (6 bases). With 6 bases removed from V and 1 base from J, the gap between germline ends came to 9 bases. Germline V gene data show CDR1 as LNHDA and CDR2 as SQIVND (reference sequence). The CDR3 contains 13 residues. The CDR3 sequence is CASRQGWNTEAFF. The CDR3 DNA reads TGTGCCAGTAGACAGGGTTGGAACACTGAAGCTTTCTTT.

This clone was counted once. The genes are TRBV2 and TRBJ1-2; TRBD1 is a possible D gene (5 bases). From germline, CDR1 is SNHLY and CDR2 FYNNEI. This CDR3 region has 12 residues. V was shortened by 8 bases and J by 6 bases, with 13 bases between the two germline ends. The CDR3 coding sequence is TGTGCCAGCCGTAGGCAGGGAAATGGCTACACCTTC. Amino acid sequence: CASRRQGNGYTF.

The chain links TRBV2 to TRBJ1-4; 7 nucleotides line up with TRBD1. CDR3 length equals 15 residues. Trimming removed 6 bases from V and 5 bases from J; junction bases left unmatched: 9. Germline V CDR1 and CDR2: SNHLY, FYNNEI. The CDR3 coding sequence is TGTGCCAGCAGAGAGACAGGGATGGCAAATGAAAAACTGTTTTTT. Its protein product is CASRETGMANEKLFF.

This clone has just one count. The chain links TRBV9 to TRBJ2-7; D unclear. The germline V gene encodes CDR1 SGDLS and CDR2 YYNGEE. CDR3 length equals 14 residues. V lost 1 base to trimming and J lost 2 bases, with 10 bases between them. The DNA of the CDR3 is TGTGCCAGCAGCGTAAGCCTTGAGACCTACGAGCAGTACTTC. Its translation: CASSVSLETYEQYF.